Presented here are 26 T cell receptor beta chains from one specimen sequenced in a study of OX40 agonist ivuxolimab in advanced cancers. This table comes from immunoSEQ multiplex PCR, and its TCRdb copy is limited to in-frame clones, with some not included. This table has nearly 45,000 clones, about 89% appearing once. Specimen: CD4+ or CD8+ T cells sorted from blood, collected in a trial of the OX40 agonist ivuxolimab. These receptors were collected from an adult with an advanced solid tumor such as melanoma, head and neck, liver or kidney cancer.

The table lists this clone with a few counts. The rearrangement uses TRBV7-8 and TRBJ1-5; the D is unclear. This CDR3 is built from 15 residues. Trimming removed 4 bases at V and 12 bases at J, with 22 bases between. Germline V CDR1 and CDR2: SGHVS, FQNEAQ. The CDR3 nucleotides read TGTGCCAGCAGCTCTCCCGGCTCCCCTAATGAGGGCCAGCATTTT. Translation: CASSSPGSPNEGQHF.

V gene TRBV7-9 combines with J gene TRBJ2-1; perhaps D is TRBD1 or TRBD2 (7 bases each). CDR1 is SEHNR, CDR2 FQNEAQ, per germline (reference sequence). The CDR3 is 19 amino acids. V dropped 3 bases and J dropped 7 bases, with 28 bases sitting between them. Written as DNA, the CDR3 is TGTGCCAGCAGCTTCCACCCGACAGGGCTCGGGAGGCGAAATAATGAGCAGTTCTTC. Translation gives CASSFHPTGLGRRNNEQFF. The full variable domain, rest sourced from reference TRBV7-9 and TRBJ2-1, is DTGVSQNPRHKITKRGQNVTFRCDPISEHNRLYWYRQTLGQGPEFLTYFQNEAQLEKSRLLSDRFSAERPKGSFSTLEIQRTEQGDSAMYLCASSFHPTGLGRRNNEQFFGPGTRLTVL.

CDR3 loop: CASSVGASSNEQYF. The DNA of the CDR3 is TGTGCCAGCAGCGTAGGAGCTAGTAGCAACGAGCAGTACTTC. This chain uses TRBV9 with TRBJ2-7, with no clear D. V lost 0 bases and J lost 5, with 12 bases in between. Germline-derived CDR1 and CDR2 are SGDLS and YYNGEE. The CDR3 is made up of 14 amino acids.

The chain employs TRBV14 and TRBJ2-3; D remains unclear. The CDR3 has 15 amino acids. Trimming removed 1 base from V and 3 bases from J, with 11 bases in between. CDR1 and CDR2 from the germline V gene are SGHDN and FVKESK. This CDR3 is CASSQGSRLTDTQYF. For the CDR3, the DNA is TGTGCCAGCAGCCAAGGGAGTCGGTTAACAGATACGCAGTATTTT. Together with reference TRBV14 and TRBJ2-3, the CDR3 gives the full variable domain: EAGVTQFPSHSVIEKGQTVTLRCDPISGHDNLYWYRRVMGKEIKFLLHFVKESKQDESGMPNNRFLAERTGGTYSTLKVQPAELEDSGVYFCASSQGSRLTDTQYFGPGTRLTVL.

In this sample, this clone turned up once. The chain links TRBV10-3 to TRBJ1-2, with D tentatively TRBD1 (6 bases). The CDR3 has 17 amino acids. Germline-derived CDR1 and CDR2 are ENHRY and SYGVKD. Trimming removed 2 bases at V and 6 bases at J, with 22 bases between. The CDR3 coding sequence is TGTGCCATCAGTGAGGGGGGGCGGCAGGACGTAGGAGATGGCTACACCTTC. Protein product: CAISEGGRQDVGDGYTF.

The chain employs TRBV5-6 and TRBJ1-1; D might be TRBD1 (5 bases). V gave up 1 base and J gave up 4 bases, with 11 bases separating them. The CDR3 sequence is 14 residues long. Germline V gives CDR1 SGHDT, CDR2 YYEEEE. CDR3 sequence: CASSLQGRGTEAFF. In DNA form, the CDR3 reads TGTGCCAGCAGCTTGCAGGGTCGTGGCACTGAAGCTTTCTTT.

The CDR3: CASSAQGTNEKLFF. CDR3 coding DNA: TGCGCCAGCAGTGCACAGGGCACTAATGAAAAACTGTTTTTT. The chain has TRBV10-1 and TRBJ1-4; tentative D call: TRBD1 (6 bases). The germline V gene has CDR1 WNHNN and CDR2 SYGVQD (reference sequence). Trimming cost V 4 bases and J 2 bases, with 8 bases left between them. The CDR3 runs 14 residues.

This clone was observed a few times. CDR3 residues: CASSELLAGLREKLFF. The DNA for the CDR3 is TGTGCCAGCAGTGAACTATTGGCCGGCCTGAGGGAAAAACTGTTTTTT. The chain employs TRBV6-1 and TRBJ1-4; D unresolved. Per germline, CDR1 MNHNS and CDR2 SASEGT. Between the trimmed V and J ends, which lost 2 bases and 8 bases, there was a span of 18 bases. The CDR3 runs to 16 residues.

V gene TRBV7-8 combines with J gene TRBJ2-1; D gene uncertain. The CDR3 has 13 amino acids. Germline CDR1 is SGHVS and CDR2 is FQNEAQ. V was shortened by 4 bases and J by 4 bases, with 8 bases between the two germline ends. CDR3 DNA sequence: TGTGCCAGCAGCTCGGGTGTGTACAATGAGCAGTTCTTC. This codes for CASSSGVYNEQFF.

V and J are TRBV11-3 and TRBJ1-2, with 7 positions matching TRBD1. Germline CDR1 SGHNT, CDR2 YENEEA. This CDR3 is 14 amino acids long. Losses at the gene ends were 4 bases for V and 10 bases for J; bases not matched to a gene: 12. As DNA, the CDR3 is TGTGCCAGCAGCTCTTGGAGGGGGCGGGAGGACTACACCTTC. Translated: CASSSWRGREDYTF.

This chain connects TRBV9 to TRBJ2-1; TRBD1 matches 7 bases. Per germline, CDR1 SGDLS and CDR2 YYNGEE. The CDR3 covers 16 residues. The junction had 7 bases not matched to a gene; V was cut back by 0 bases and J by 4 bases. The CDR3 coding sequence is TGTGCCAGCAGCGTAGGAGGGGGCAAGGGTTACAATGAGCAGTTCTTC. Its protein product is CASSVGGGKGYNEQFF.

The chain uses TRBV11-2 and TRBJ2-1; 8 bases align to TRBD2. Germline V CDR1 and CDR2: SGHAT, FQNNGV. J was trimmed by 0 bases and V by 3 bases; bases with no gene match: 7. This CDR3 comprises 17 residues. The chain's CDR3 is CASSFRLARGSYNEQFF. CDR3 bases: TGTGCCAGCAGCTTCAGACTAGCGAGGGGCTCCTACAATGAGCAGTTCTTC. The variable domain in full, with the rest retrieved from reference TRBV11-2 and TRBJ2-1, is EAGVAQSPRYKIIEKRQSVAFWCNPISGHATLYWYQQILGQGPKLLIQFQNNGVVDDSQLPKDRFSAERLKGVDSTLKIQPAKLEDSAVYLCASSFRLARGSYNEQFFGPGTRLTVL.

In DNA form, the CDR3 reads TGTGCCACCCGGAGTCAGGGAGAGGCTTTCTTT. Residues: CATRSQGEAFF. The chain carries TRBV28 and TRBJ1-1, with a tentative D call TRBD1 (5 bases). CDR3 length: 11 residues. Trimming removed 10 bases at V and 11 bases at J, with 17 bases between. Per germline, CDR1 MDHEN and CDR2 SYDVKM.

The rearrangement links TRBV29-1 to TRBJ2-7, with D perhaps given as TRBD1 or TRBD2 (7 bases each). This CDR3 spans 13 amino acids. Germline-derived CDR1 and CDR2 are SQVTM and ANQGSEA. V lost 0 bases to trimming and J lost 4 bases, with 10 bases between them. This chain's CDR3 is CSVEDQGGYEQYF. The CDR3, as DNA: TGCAGCGTTGAAGATCAGGGGGGGTACGAGCAGTACTTC.

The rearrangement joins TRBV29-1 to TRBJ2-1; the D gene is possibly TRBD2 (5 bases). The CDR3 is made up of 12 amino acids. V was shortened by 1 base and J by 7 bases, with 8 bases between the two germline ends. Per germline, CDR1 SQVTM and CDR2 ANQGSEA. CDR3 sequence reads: CSVEGRLNEQFF. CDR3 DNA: TGCAGCGTTGAAGGGAGGTTGAATGAGCAGTTCTTC.

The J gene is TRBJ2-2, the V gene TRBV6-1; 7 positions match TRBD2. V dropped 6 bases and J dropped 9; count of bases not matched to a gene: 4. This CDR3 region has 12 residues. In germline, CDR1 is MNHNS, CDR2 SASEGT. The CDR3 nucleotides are TGTGCCAGCAGAGGACTAGTATGGGAGCTGTTTTTT. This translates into CASRGLVWELFF.

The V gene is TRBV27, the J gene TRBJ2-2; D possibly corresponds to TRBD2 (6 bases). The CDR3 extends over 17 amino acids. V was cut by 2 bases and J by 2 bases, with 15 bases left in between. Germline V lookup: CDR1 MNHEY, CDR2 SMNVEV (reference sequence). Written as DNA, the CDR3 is TGTGCCAGCAGTTTAATCAGTGGCGGGGAAAACACCGGGGAGCTGTTTTTT. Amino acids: CASSLISGGENTGELFF.

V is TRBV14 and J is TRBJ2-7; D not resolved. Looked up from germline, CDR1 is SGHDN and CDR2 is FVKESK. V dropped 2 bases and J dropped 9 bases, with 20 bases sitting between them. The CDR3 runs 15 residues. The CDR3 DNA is TGTGCCAGCAGCCAAATCCACTCCCGGGCCGCCGGGCAGTACTTC. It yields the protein CASSQIHSRAAGQYF.

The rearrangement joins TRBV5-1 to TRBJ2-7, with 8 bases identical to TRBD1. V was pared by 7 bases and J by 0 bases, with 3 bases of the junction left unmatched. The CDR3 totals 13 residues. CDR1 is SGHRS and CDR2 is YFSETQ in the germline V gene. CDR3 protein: CASQGAASYEQYF. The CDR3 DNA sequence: TGCGCCAGCCAGGGGGCGGCCTCCTACGAGCAGTACTTC.

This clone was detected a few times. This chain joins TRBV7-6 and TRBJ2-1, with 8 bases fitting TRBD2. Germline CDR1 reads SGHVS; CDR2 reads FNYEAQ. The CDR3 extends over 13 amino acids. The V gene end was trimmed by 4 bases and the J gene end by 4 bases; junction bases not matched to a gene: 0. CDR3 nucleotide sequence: TGTGCCAGCAGCTCGGGGGGGTACAATGAGCAGTTCTTC. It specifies CASSSGGYNEQFF.

DNA of the CDR3: TGTGCCAGCAGCGTAGAAGGCTTCCCGAACACTGAAGCTTTCTTT. This codes for CASSVEGFPNTEAFF. The chain has TRBV9 and TRBJ1-1; D remains ambiguous. Germline V gene sequence: CDR1 SGDLS, CDR2 YYNGEE. This CDR3 is built from 15 residues. Trimming pared 0 bases from V and 1 base from J, leaving 10 bases between.

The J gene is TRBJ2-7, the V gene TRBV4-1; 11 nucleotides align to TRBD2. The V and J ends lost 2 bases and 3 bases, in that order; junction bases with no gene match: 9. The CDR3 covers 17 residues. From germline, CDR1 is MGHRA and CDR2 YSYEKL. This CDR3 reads CASSQRIGTSGDYEQYF. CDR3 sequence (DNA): TGCGCCAGCAGCCAAAGGATAGGGACTAGCGGAGACTACGAGCAGTACTTC.

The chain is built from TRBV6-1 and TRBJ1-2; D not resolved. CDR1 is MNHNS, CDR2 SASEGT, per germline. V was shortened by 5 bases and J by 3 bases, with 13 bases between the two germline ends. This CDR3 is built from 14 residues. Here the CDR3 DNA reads TGTGCCAGCAGTCATACAGTGGCGGACTATGGCTACACCTTC. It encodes CASSHTVADYGYTF.

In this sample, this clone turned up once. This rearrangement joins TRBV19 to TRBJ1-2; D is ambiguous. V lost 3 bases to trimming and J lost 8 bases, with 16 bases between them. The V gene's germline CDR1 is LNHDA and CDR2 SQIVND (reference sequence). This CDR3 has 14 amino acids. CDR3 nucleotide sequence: TGTGCCAGTAGTATTCGGACGATCTTAGAAGGCTACACCTTC. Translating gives CASSIRTILEGYTF.

CDR3 sequence: CASSLGTGDTEAFF. CDR3 coding DNA: TGTGCCAGCAGCTTGGGTACGGGTGACACTGAAGCTTTCTTT. This chain links TRBV13 with TRBJ1-1, with D unclear. Trimming removed 3 bases at V and 3 bases at J, with 11 bases between. Germline V gene data show CDR1 as PRHDT and CDR2 as FYEKMQ (reference sequence). The CDR3 has 14 amino acids.

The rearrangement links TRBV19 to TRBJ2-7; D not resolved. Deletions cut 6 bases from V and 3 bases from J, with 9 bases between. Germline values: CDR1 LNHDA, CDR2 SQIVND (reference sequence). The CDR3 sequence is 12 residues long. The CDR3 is CASSNWDYEQYF. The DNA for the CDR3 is TGTGCCAGTAGCAACTGGGACTACGAGCAGTACTTC.